The 6 T cell receptor beta chains below come from one sample, sequenced in a study of T cell responses to AZD1222 COVID-19 vaccine. Using immunoSEQ multiplex PCR, the repertoire was profiled, and TCRdb retains in-frame clones only, with some absent. Of 140,000 to 150,000 clones in the sample, approximately 83% were seen once. The specimen was peripheral blood, collected on day 0 of AZD1222 vaccination. The receptors were sampled from an adult in good health.

The chain recombines TRBV9 with TRBJ1-3; possible D gene TRBD1, 6 bases. The V gene lost 0 bases and the J gene lost 4 bases, with 14 bases spanning the gap. The germline V gene encodes CDR1 SGDLS and CDR2 YYNGEE. The CDR3 extends over 16 amino acids. This CDR3 reads CASSVGGRGDGNTIYF. The CDR3 coding sequence is TGTGCCAGCAGCGTAGGAGGCAGGGGAGACGGAAACACCATATATTTT.

The chain employs TRBV6-4 and TRBJ2-2; 7 bases fit TRBD1. Germline loops: CDR1 MRHNA, CDR2 SNTAGT. This CDR3 is built from 14 residues. The trim removed 3 bases at V and 4 bases at J, leaving 2 bases unmatched. CDR3 in amino acids: CASSEQGSTGELFF. DNA for the CDR3: TGTGCCAGCAGTGAACAGGGGAGCACCGGGGAGCTGTTTTTT.

This clone appeared a single time. V usage is TRBV25-1 and J usage is TRBJ1-4, with D possibly being TRBD1 (5 bases). The CDR3 spans 13 residues. Germline V gene lookup returns CDR1 MGHDK and CDR2 SYGVNS. The V end lost 2 bases, the J end lost 8 bases, and 9 bases lay between the germline ends. In nucleotides, the CDR3 is TGTGCCAGCAGTGAAGTAGCAGGGGAAAAACTGTTTTTT. This codes for CASSEVAGEKLFF. Supplemented by reference TRBV25-1 and TRBJ1-4, the full variable domain reads EADIYQTPRYLVIGTGKKITLECSQTMGHDKMYWYQQDPGMELHLIHYSYGVNSTEKGDLSSESTVSRIRTEHFPLTLESARPSHTSQYLCASSEVAGEKLFFGSGTQLSVL.

The V gene is TRBV18, the J gene TRBJ2-5; D may be TRBD2 (6 bases). Germline V CDR1 and CDR2: KGHSH, LQKENI. The CDR3 runs to 13 residues. V was shortened by 3 bases and J by 5 bases, with 10 bases between the two germline ends. The chain's CDR3 is CASSPGGPETQYF. The CDR3 DNA reads as TGTGCCAGCTCACCGGGGGGTCCCGAGACCCAGTACTTC.

The gene calls are TRBV6-6 and TRBJ1-5; D gene ambiguous. Between the trimmed V and J ends, which lost 3 bases and 5 bases, there was a span of 11 bases. Looked up from germline, CDR1 is MNHNY and CDR2 is SVGAGI (reference sequence). The CDR3 is 14 amino acids. In DNA form, the CDR3 reads TGTGCCAGCAGTTATCCGCCTCCCCATCAGCCCCAGCATTTT. Protein product: CASSYPPPHQPQHF.

This chain links TRBV5-1 with TRBJ1-2; D call uncertain. Trimming removed 2 bases at V and 4 bases at J, with 9 bases between. CDR1 is SGHRS and CDR2 is YFSETQ in the germline V gene. The CDR3 has 13 amino acids. The CDR3 region has the DNA TGCGCCAGCAGCTTCTCGAACCTCTATGGCTACACCTTC. Residues: CASSFSNLYGYTF.